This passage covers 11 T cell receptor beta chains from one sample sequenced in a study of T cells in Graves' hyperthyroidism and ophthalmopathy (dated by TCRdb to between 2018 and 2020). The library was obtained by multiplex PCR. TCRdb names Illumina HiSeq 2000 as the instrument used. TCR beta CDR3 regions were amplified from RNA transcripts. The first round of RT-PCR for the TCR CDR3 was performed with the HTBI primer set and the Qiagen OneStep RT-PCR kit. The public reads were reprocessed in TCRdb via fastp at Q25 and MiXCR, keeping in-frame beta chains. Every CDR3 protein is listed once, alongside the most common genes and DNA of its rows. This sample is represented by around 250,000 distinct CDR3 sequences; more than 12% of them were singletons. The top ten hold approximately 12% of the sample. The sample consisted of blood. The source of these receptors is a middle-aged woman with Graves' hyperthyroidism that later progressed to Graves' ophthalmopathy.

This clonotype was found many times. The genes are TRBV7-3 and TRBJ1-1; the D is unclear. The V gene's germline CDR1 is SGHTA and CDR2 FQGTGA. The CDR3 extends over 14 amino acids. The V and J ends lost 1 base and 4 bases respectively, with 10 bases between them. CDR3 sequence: CASSLKGGVTEAFF. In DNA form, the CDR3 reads TGTGCCAGCAGCTTAAAGGGCGGGGTCACTGAAGCTTTCTTT.

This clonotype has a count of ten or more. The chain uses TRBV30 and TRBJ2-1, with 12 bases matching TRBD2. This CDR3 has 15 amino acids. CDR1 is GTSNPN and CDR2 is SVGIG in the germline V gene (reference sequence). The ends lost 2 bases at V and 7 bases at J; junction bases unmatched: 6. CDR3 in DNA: TGTGCCTGGAGTTCAGTGGGACTAGCGGGTAATGAGCAGTTCTTC. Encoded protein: CAWSSVGLAGNEQFF.

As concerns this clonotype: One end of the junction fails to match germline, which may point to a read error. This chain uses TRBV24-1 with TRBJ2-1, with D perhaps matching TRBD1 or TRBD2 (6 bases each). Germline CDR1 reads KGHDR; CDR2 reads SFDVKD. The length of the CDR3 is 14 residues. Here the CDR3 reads CATSDFGGSNGQFF. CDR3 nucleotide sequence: TGTGCCACCAGTGATTTCGGGGGCAGCAATGGGCAGTTCTTC.

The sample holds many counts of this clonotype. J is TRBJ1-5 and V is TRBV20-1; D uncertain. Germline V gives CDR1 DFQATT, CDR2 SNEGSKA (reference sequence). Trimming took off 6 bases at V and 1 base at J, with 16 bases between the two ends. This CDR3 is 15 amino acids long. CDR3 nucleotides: TGCAGTGCCGCGCCCGGACTGGGGAGCAATCAGCCCCAGCATTTT. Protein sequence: CSAAPGLGSNQPQHF.

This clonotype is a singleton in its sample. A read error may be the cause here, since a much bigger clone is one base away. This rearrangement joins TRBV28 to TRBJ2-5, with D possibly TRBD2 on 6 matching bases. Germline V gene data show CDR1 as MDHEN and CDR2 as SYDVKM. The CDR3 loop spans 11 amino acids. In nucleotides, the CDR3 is TGTGCCAGCAGGCGACGGGGGATTTGGAACTTC. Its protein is CASRRRGIWNF.

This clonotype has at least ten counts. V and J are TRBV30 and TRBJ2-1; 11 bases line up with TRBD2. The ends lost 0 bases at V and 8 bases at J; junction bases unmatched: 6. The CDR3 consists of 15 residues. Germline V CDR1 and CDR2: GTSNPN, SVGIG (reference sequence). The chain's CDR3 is CAWSVGLAGGDEQFF. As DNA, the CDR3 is TGTGCCTGGAGTGTAGGTCTAGCGGGAGGCGATGAGCAGTTCTTC. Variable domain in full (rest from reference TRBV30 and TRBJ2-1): SQTIHQWPATLVQPVGSPLSLECTVEGTSNPNLYWYRQAAGRGLQLLFYSVGIGQISSEVPQNLSASRPQDRQFILSSKKLLLSDSGFYLCAWSVGLAGGDEQFFGPGTRLTVL.

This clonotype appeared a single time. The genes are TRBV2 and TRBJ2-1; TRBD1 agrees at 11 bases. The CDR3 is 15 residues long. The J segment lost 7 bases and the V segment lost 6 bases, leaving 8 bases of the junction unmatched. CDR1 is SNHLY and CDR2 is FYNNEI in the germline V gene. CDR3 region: CASRNGQGARNEQFF. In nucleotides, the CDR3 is TGTGCCAGCAGAAACGGACAGGGGGCGCGGAATGAGCAGTTCTTC.

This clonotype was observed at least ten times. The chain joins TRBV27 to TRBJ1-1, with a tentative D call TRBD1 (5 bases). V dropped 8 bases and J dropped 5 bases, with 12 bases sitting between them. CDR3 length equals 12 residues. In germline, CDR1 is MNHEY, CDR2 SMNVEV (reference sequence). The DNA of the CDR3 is TGTGCCAGCGGGGGGTATGGGACTGAAGCTTTCTTT. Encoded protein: CASGGYGTEAFF.

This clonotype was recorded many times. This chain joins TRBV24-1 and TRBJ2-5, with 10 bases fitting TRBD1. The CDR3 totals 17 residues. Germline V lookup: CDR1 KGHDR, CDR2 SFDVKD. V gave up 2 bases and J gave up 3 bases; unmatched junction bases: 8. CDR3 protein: CATSDYPGTGEEETQYF. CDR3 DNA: TGTGCCACCAGTGATTACCCTGGGACAGGGGAGGAAGAGACCCAGTACTTC.

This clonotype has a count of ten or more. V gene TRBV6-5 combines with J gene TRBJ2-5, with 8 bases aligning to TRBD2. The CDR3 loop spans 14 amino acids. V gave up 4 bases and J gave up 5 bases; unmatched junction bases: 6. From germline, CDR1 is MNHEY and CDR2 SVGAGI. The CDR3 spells CASSSLTSGETQYF. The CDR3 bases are TGTGCCAGCAGTTCACTAACTAGCGGCGAGACCCAGTACTTC.

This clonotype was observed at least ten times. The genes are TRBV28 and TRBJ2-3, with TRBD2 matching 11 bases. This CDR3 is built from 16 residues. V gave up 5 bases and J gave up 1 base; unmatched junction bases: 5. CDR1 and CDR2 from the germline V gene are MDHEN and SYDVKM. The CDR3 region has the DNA TGTGCCAGCAGTGACATAGCGGGAGGGGGCACAGATACGCAGTATTTT. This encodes CASSDIAGGGTDTQYF.